Listed below are T cell receptor beta chains from one sample, sequenced in a study of blood T cell repertoires in COVID-19. Sequencing used immunoSEQ multiplex PCR; TCRdb keeps in-frame clones, though not all of them. Among more than 150,000 clones listed, about 86% were seen once. What was sequenced was peripheral blood. These receptors originate from a man aged 18 to 29 with acute or convalescent COVID-19. The CDR3 runs from the conserved cysteine through the conserved F or W. D genes are given only for firm matches. Rows may omit the clone size; those that give it use once, few, many or a size class.

>14|TRBD1|-|TRBV28|TRBJ1-2
CASRTAQGAYGYTF
TGTGCCAGCAGAACGGCACAGGGGGCGTATGGCTACACCTTC
>14|-|-|TRBV30|TRBJ2-2
CAWSPGVNTGELFF
TGTGCCTGGAGTCCAGGGGTCAACACCGGGGAGCTGTTTTTT
>12|-|-|TRBV2|TRBJ2-5
CAIRADGGTQYF
TGTGCCATTCGGGCGGACGGAGGGACCCAGTACTTC
>16|-|-|TRBV3-1/TRBV3-2|TRBJ1-4
CASSQALTGTNEKLFF
TGTGCCAGCAGCCAAGCCTTGACAGGAACTAATGAAAAACTGTTTTTT
>17|TRBD1|-|TRBV24-1|TRBJ1-6
CATSDPPGQEDNSPLHF
TGTGCCACCAGTGATCCTCCGGGACAGGAGGATAATTCACCCCTCCACTTT
>16|TRBD2|-|TRBV18|TRBJ2-3
CASSQVSGFSTDTQYF
TGTGCCAGCTCACAGGTTAGCGGGTTCAGCACAGATACGCAGTATTTT
>11|-|-|TRBV20-1|TRBJ1-1
CSASRQVEAFF
TGCAGTGCTAGCCGACAGGTAGAAGCTTTCTTT
>15|-|-|TRBV28|TRBJ2-3
CASSSAGRATDTQYF
TGTGCCAGCAGTTCAGCGGGCCGAGCCACAGATACGCAGTATTTT
>13|-|-|TRBV12-3/TRBV12-4|TRBJ1-2
CASSLRIHYGYTF
TGTGCCAGCAGTTTGAGGATTCACTATGGCTACACCTTC
>13|-|-|TRBV11-1|TRBJ1-1
CASSLHGGTEAFF
TGTGCCAGCAGCCTCCACGGGGGCACTGAAGCTTTCTTT
>15|TRBD1|-|TRBV9|TRBJ2-5
CASSTDRASQETQYF
TGTGCCAGCAGCACGGACAGGGCGAGCCAAGAGACCCAGTACTTC
>16|-|-|TRBV9|TRBJ1-3
CASSVEPGSSGNTIYF
TGTGCCAGCAGCGTAGAGCCAGGTAGCTCTGGAAACACCATATATTTT
>15|TRBD1|-|TRBV28|TRBJ1-4
CASNQQGFINEKLFF
TGTGCCAGCAACCAACAGGGGTTCATTAATGAAAAACTGTTTTTT
>14|TRBD1|-|TRBV30|TRBJ1-2
CAWAPGQGGYGYTF
TGTGCCTGGGCCCCGGGACAGGGGGGCTATGGCTACACCTTC
>12|TRBD1|-|TRBV6-5|TRBJ1-5
CAGRTGGQPQHF
TGTGCCGGAAGGACAGGGGGTCAGCCCCAGCATTTT
>14|TRBD2|few|TRBV9|TRBJ2-1
CASSGTSLYNEQFF
TGTGCCAGCAGCGGGACTAGTCTCTACAATGAGCAGTTCTTC
>13|-|-|TRBV27|TRBJ1-1
CASRETMNTEAFF
TGTGCCAGCAGGGAAACTATGAACACTGAAGCTTTCTTT
>12|-|-|TRBV7-9|TRBJ1-1
CASSFMNTEAFF
TGTGCCAGCAGCTTCATGAACACTGAAGCTTTCTTT
>13|-|-|TRBV27|TRBJ1-5
CASSASSNQPQHF
TGTGCCAGCAGTGCCAGTAGCAATCAGCCCCAGCATTTT
>14|-|-|TRBV7-2|TRBJ1-5
CASSRTFSNQPQHF
TGTGCCAGCAGCCGGACATTTAGCAATCAGCCCCAGCATTTT
>14|TRBD1|once|TRBV12-5|TRBJ1-6
CASGPGQVSSPLHF
TGTGCTAGTGGTCCGGGACAGGTCAGTTCACCCCTCCACTTT
>14|TRBD1|-|TRBV28|TRBJ1-2
CASREGTGNYGYTF
TGTGCCAGCAGAGAAGGGACAGGGAACTATGGCTACACCTTC